The rows below give T cell receptor beta chains drawn from one sample of a study of cytomegalovirus exposure and HLA in healthy donors. Clones were read by immunoSEQ multiplex PCR, and TCRdb kept only the in-frame ones, dropping some. The table has about 170,000 clones, 70% to 90% seen once. The sequenced sample was PBMCs. Receptors originate from a male donor in good health and CMV-seronegative. Each CDR3 is given with its conserved first and last residue. D genes are given only for firm matches. Rows may omit the clone size; those that give it use once, few, many or a size class.

clone_size	v_call	d_call	j_call	cdr3_aa	cdr3_nt
few	TRBV28	-	TRBJ2-7	CASKLGGGSTYEQYF	TGTGCCAGCAAACTAGGTGGGGGGTCAACCTACGAGCAGTACTTC
once	TRBV2	TRBD2	TRBJ2-5	CAAPLEAGGQGETQYF	TGTGCCGCCCCCTTAGAAGCGGGGGGGCAGGGAGAGACCCAGTACTTC
-	TRBV25-1	-	TRBJ2-4	CASNSRNRKPKNIQYF	TGTGCCAGTAATTCTCGGAACAGGAAGCCGAAAAACATTCAGTACTTC
-	TRBV12-5	-	TRBJ2-1	CASGLQGTGVSYNEQFF	TGTGCTAGTGGTTTGCAGGGCACGGGAGTATCCTACAATGAGCAGTTCTTC
-	TRBV6-5	-	TRBJ2-7	CASSYGDGSYEQYF	TGTGCCAGCAGTTACGGAGATGGGTCCTACGAGCAGTACTTC
-	TRBV25-1	-	TRBJ2-5	CASRELASETQYF	TGTGCCAGCAGAGAACTAGCTTCAGAGACCCAGTACTTC
-	TRBV5-1	-	TRBJ1-6	CASSLDSRNSPLHF	TGCGCCAGCAGCTTGGACAGTAGAAATTCACCCCTCCACTTT
few	TRBV7-6	TRBD1	TRBJ1-3	CASRRDSGNTIYF	TGTGCCAGCAGACGGGACAGCGGAAACACCATATATTTT
-	TRBV5-1	-	TRBJ1-6	CASSLQGTDSPLHF	TGCGCCAGCAGCTTACAGGGAACTGATTCACCCCTCCACTTT
once	TRBV7-8	-	TRBJ2-6	CASSTTRSGSGANVLTF	TGTGCCAGCAGCACGACTCGGAGCGGCTCTGGGGCCAACGTCCTGACTTTC
-	TRBV6-6	TRBD2	TRBJ2-7	CASSYVAGGSGEQYF	TGTGCCAGCAGTTACGTTGCGGGAGGTTCAGGGGAGCAGTACTTC
-	TRBV2	-	TRBJ1-6	CASSTAQGHFYNSPLHF	TGTGCCAGCAGTACCGCACAGGGCCATTTCTATAATTCACCCCTCCACTTT
-	TRBV28	TRBD1	TRBJ2-7	CASSFLWTGSSYEQYF	TGTGCCAGCAGTTTCCTCTGGACAGGGAGCTCCTACGAGCAGTACTTC
-	TRBV5-4	TRBD1	TRBJ1-3	CASSLQGAGGNTIYF	TGTGCCAGCAGCTTACAGGGGGCGGGTGGAAACACCATATATTTT
-	TRBV7-2	-	TRBJ2-3	CASSLMGPDTQYF	TGTGCCAGCAGCTTAATGGGGCCGGATACGCAGTATTTT
few	TRBV6-6	-	TRBJ1-1	CASSYPHEGWTEAFF	TGTGCCAGCAGTTACCCTCATGAGGGTTGGACTGAAGCTTTCTTT
-	TRBV4-1	-	TRBJ1-4	CASNQGLGALLTPEKLFF	TGCGCCAGCAACCAGGGGCTTGGGGCTTTACTTACACCTGAAAAACTGTTTTTT
once	TRBV28	-	TRBJ2-1	CASSPNTSPINNEQFF	TGTGCCAGCAGTCCTAACACTAGTCCGATCAACAATGAGCAGTTCTTC
-	TRBV5-1	TRBD2	TRBJ2-3	CASSWFERGGITDTQYF	TGCGCCAGCAGCTGGTTCGAGCGGGGGGGGATCACAGATACGCAGTATTTT
-	TRBV6-4	TRBD2	TRBJ2-1	CASRPEPSGRGNEQFF	TGTGCCAGCCGACCGGAGCCTAGCGGGAGGGGGAATGAGCAGTTCTTC
-	TRBV10-3	TRBD1	TRBJ1-5	CASRTGLGVNQPQHF	TGTGCCTCCAGGACAGGGCTTGGGGTCAATCAGCCCCAGCATTTT